This TCR beta chain is from a study of blood T cell repertoires in COVID-19. Germline CDR1 and CDR2: MNHEY and SVGAGI. Trimming cost V 0 bases and J 2 bases, with 7 bases left between them. This CDR3 spans 14 amino acids. Repertoires were generated with immunoSEQ multiplex PCR, while TCRdb's copy carries only in-frame clones and drops some. The sample consists of 150,000 to 200,000 clones, around four fifths of them appearing once. The source of this sequence is a woman in her 70s with COVID-19, enrolled during active disease. V gene TRBV6-5 combines with J gene TRBJ1-2; D not resolved. Specimen: peripheral blood. CDR3 sequence reads: CASSYSSVNYGYTF. The CDR3 nucleotides are TGTGCCAGCAGTTACTCGTCCGTAAACTATGGCTACACCTTC.